A selection of T cell receptor beta chains follows, all from one sample in a study of T cell repertoires in ileal Crohn's disease. Profiled with immunoSEQ multiplex PCR; TCRdb holds only in-frame clones, not every one. The data contain 10,000 or so clones, 79% of them singletons. The sequenced sample was ileal tissue. Every receptor here comes from an adult with Crohn's disease. Both conserved end residues are part of each CDR3. The D gene is left open where the match is weak. Clone size is given for some rows only: seen once, a few or many times, or a class if the clone is expanded.

cdr3_aa | cdr3_nt | v_call | d_call | j_call | clone_size
CASSLGARGSELFF | TGTGCCAGCAGCTTAGGCGCCCGGGGATCGGAGCTGTTTTTT | TRBV7-8 | - | TRBJ2-2 | -
CASLAGADETQYF | TGTGCCAGCTTAGCGGGGGCCGACGAGACCCAGTACTTC | TRBV7-9 | TRBD2 | TRBJ2-5 | -
CASSEGLETGEQFF | TGTGCCAGCAGTGAAGGGCTCGAGACAGGGGAACAGTTCTTC | TRBV6-1 | TRBD1 | TRBJ2-1 | -
CASSLPRWVTGGLETQYF | TGTGCCAGCAGCTTACCCCGTTGGGTGACAGGGGGTTTGGAGACCCAGTACTTC | TRBV11-2 | TRBD1 | TRBJ2-5 | -
CASSPQQGNEQYF | TGTGCCAGCTCACCCCAACAGGGAAACGAGCAGTACTTC | TRBV18 | - | TRBJ2-7 | -
CASIRAPGKQYF | TGTGCCAGCATTCGAGCCCCGGGGAAGCAGTACTTC | TRBV25-1 | - | TRBJ2-7 | -
CASRLPGQGTGSFYGYTF | TGTGCAAGTCGCTTACCCGGTCAGGGGACAGGGTCTTTCTATGGCTACACCTTC | TRBV12-2 | - | TRBJ1-2 | -
CASRPPGQGVTDTQYF | TGTGCCAGCAGACCCCCCGGACAGGGGGTCACAGATACGCAGTATTTT | TRBV7-8 | TRBD1 | TRBJ2-3 | -
CASSVDRATNEKLFF | TGTGCCAGCAGTGTTGACAGGGCAACTAATGAAAAACTGTTTTTT | TRBV2 | TRBD1 | TRBJ1-4 | -
CASSQGGGSGEQYF | TGTGCCAGCAGCCAAGGGGGGGGCTCTGGCGAGCAGTACTTC | TRBV6-1 | - | TRBJ2-7 | -
CASSILWREGAGELFF | TGTGCCAGCAGCATCCTCTGGCGGGAGGGGGCCGGGGAGCTGTTTTTT | TRBV11-3 | TRBD2 | TRBJ2-2 | -
CAWSATGSRGYTF | TGTGCCTGGAGCGCCACGGGGTCTCGTGGCTACACCTTC | TRBV30 | - | TRBJ1-2 | -
CASSSGQGKTDTQYF | TGTGCCAGCAGCTCCGGACAGGGGAAAACAGATACGCAGTATTTT | TRBV5-4 | TRBD1 | TRBJ2-3 | -
CASRLRGAGELFF | TGTGCCAGTAGACTCAGGGGAGCCGGGGAGCTGTTTTTT | TRBV19 | - | TRBJ2-2 | -
CASGRLAAQETQYF | TGTGCCAGCGGCAGACTAGCGGCCCAAGAGACCCAGTACTTC | TRBV6-1 | TRBD2 | TRBJ2-5 | -
CASSLGVGEQYF | TGTGCCAGCAGCTTAGGAGTCGGCGAGCAGTACTTC | TRBV7-2 | - | TRBJ2-7 | -
CASSLEQGAFRGELFF | TGCGCCAGCAGCTTGGAACAGGGGGCTTTTCGGGGGGAGCTGTTTTTT | TRBV5-1 | TRBD1 | TRBJ2-2 | -
CASSERAGGWEQYF | TGTGCCAGCAGTGAACGAGCGGGGGGGTGGGAGCAGTACTTC | TRBV6-1 | TRBD2 | TRBJ2-7 | -
CASSEGENYNSPLHF | TGTGCCAGCAGTGAAGGGGAGAACTATAATTCACCCCTCCACTTT | TRBV2 | - | TRBJ1-6 | -
CASRRTSGPSYEQYF | TGTGCCAGCAGACGGACTAGCGGACCCTCCTACGAGCAGTACTTC | TRBV6-1 | TRBD2 | TRBJ2-7 | once
CASRRVASTGELFF | TGTGCCAGCAGGAGGGTAGCGTCCACCGGGGAGCTGTTTTTT | TRBV7-2 | - | TRBJ2-2 | few
CASSARTGDDYGYTF | TGTGCCAGCAGCGCTAGGACAGGGGATGACTATGGCTACACCTTC | TRBV5-5 | TRBD1 | TRBJ1-2 | -
CASRPGGGTGELFF | TGTGCCAGCAGACCCGGGGGGGGGACCGGGGAGCTGTTTTTT | TRBV7-3 | TRBD2 | TRBJ2-2 | -
CASSLDRVESGYTF | TGTGCCAGCAGCTTAGACAGGGTAGAGTCTGGCTACACCTTC | TRBV7-3 | TRBD1 | TRBJ1-2 | -
CAWSTDHNLQWETQYF | TGTGCCTGGAGTACCGATCACAACCTTCAATGGGAGACCCAGTACTTC | TRBV30 | - | TRBJ2-5 | once
CASSQFPGQVKNTEAFF | TGTGCCAGCTCACAATTCCCGGGACAGGTAAAGAACACTGAAGCTTTCTTT | TRBV18 | TRBD1 | TRBJ1-1 | -
CASSLGSTEAFF | TGTGCCAGCAGCTTAGGTAGCACTGAAGCTTTCTTT | TRBV7-9 | - | TRBJ1-1 | -
CASSSIDRNYGYTF | TGTGCCAGCAGCTCTATCGACAGGAACTATGGCTACACCTTC | TRBV5-6 | - | TRBJ1-2 | few
CASREPNQPQHF | TGTGCCAGCAGGGAACCTAATCAGCCCCAGCATTTT | TRBV6-1 | - | TRBJ1-5 | -
CASSPSYSNQPQHF | TGTGCCAGCAGCCCGTCCTATAGCAATCAGCCCCAGCATTTT | TRBV7-8 | - | TRBJ1-5 | -
CASTPGLAVNPAYNEQFF | TGTGCCAGCACACCGGGACTAGCGGTAAATCCTGCCTACAATGAGCAGTTCTTC | TRBV7-2 | TRBD2 | TRBJ2-1 | few
CASSTGGKETQYF | TGTGCCAGCAGCACAGGGGGCAAGGAGACCCAGTACTTC | TRBV27 | TRBD1 | TRBJ2-5 | -
CASSVQGRGTEAFF | TGTGCCAGCAGCGTCCAGGGTAGGGGCACTGAAGCTTTCTTT | TRBV9 | - | TRBJ1-1 | once
CASSEEARTDTQYF | TGTGCCAGCAGTGAAGAAGCCCGCACAGATACGCAGTATTTT | TRBV2 | - | TRBJ2-3 | few
CASSLGRAGGRSYEQYF | TGCGCCAGCAGCTTGGGAAGGGCGGGGGGCAGATCCTACGAGCAGTACTTC | TRBV5-1 | TRBD2 | TRBJ2-7 | -
CASRDISGNNEQFF | TGTGCCAGCAGGGATATCTCAGGGAACAATGAGCAGTTCTTC | TRBV11-2 | - | TRBJ2-1 | -
CATLQGPAPLNTEAFF | TGTGCCACCCTTCAGGGGCCCGCCCCCTTGAACACTGAAGCTTTCTTT | TRBV10-3 | - | TRBJ1-1 | -
CAWSVKPHRAGMNTEAFF | TGTGCCTGGAGTGTTAAACCCCACAGGGCAGGCATGAACACTGAAGCTTTCTTT | TRBV30 | - | TRBJ1-1 | once
CATSRGPGQSYYGYTF | TGTGCCACCAGCAGAGGACCGGGACAATCTTACTATGGCTACACCTTC | TRBV15 | - | TRBJ1-2 | -
CAWSTGNSYNSPLHF | TGTGCCTGGAGTACAGGGAACTCCTATAATTCACCCCTCCACTTT | TRBV30 | - | TRBJ1-6 | -
CASSGREVTEAFF | TGTGCCAGCAGCGGAAGGGAGGTCACTGAAGCTTTCTTT | TRBV5-4 | - | TRBJ1-1 | -
CASSRRGSSYNEQFF | TGTGCCAGCTCACGTAGGGGTAGCTCCTACAATGAGCAGTTCTTC | TRBV18 | - | TRBJ2-1 | -
CASDEGRFQYF | TGTGCCAGTGACGAGGGCCGGTTTCAGTACTTC | TRBV19 | - | TRBJ2-5 | -
CASSLVPSGTYEQYF | TGTGCCAGCAGCTTAGTTCCTAGCGGTACCTACGAGCAGTACTTC | TRBV11-2 | TRBD2 | TRBJ2-7 | -
CSASPDRGDSYEQYF | TGCAGCGCCAGCCCGGACAGGGGCGACTCCTACGAGCAGTACTTC | TRBV29-1 | TRBD1 | TRBJ2-7 | -
CASSEKPEGDTQYF | TGTGCCAGCAGTGAAAAACCAGAGGGAGATACGCAGTATTTT | TRBV6-1 | - | TRBJ2-3 | -
CASSFDRTYGYTF | TGCGCCAGCAGCTTTGACAGGACCTATGGCTACACCTTC | TRBV5-1 | - | TRBJ1-2 | -
CASSLGLAGSTGELFF | TGTGCCAGCAGCTTGGGACTAGCGGGATCGACCGGGGAGCTGTTTTTT | TRBV5-5 | TRBD2 | TRBJ2-2 | -
CASSLAPSSYNEQFF | TGTGCCAGCAGCTTGGCCCCGTCCTCCTACAATGAGCAGTTCTTC | TRBV5-6 | - | TRBJ2-1 | -
CSVVTGEGYEQYF | TGCAGCGTTGTGACAGGGGAGGGCTACGAGCAGTACTTC | TRBV29-1 | - | TRBJ2-7 | -
CASSFRQGGGYTF | TGTGCCAGTAGTTTCCGACAGGGCGGTGGCTACACCTTC | TRBV19 | TRBD1 | TRBJ1-2 | -